What follows are 17 T cell receptor beta chains derived from one specimen sequenced in a study of T cell responses to AZD1222 COVID-19 vaccine. Sequencing used immunoSEQ multiplex PCR; TCRdb keeps in-frame clones, though not all of them. In the table there are about 85,000 clones, about 90% of which are singletons. The sample was peripheral blood, taken on day 0 of AZD1222 vaccination. Source of these receptors: an adult in good health.

This sequence joins TRBV3-1 (or the pseudogene TRBV3-2) and TRBJ1-2; TRBD1 matches at 7 bases. The germline gives CDR1 LGHDT, CDR2 YNNKEL (reference sequence). Losses at the gene ends were 0 bases for V and 3 bases for J; bases not matched to a gene: 7. The CDR3 sequence is 16 residues long. The CDR3 spells CASSQDWGRGDYGYTF. The CDR3 nucleotides are TGTGCCAGCAGCCAAGATTGGGGCAGGGGGGACTATGGCTACACCTTC.

The chain has TRBV27 and TRBJ1-1; possibly TRBD1 for D (5 bases). The CDR3 runs to 16 residues. Looked up from germline, CDR1 is MNHEY and CDR2 is SMNVEV (reference sequence). V lost 5 bases and J lost 5, with 21 bases in between. The DNA of the CDR3 is TGTGCCAGCAGTGTCCCGCCGGGACTTGGTAGGACTGAAGCTTTCTTT. Protein product: CASSVPPGLGRTEAFF.

This clone was picked up one time. This sequence joins TRBV3-1 (or the pseudogene TRBV3-2) and TRBJ1-6; unclear D gene. This CDR3 spans 13 amino acids. V was clipped by 4 bases and J by 7 bases, with 8 bases between them. Germline V CDR1 and CDR2: LGHDT, YNNKEL (reference sequence). The CDR3 DNA sequence: TGTGCCAGCAGCCCGGCGCGGAATTCACCCCTCCACTTT. It specifies CASSPARNSPLHF.

This chain connects TRBV14 to TRBJ1-3; D not resolved. Trimming stripped 0 bases from V and 0 bases from J, with 15 bases between. This CDR3 region has 18 residues. Germline CDR1 is SGHDN and CDR2 is FVKESK. The CDR3 is CASSQDGIGPGSGNTIYF. In nucleotides, the CDR3 is TGTGCCAGCAGCCAAGACGGGATTGGGCCTGGCTCTGGAAACACCATATATTTT.

As DNA, the CDR3 is TGTGCCAGCAGTGACTCTGCGGGATTCTACAATGAGCAGTTCTTC. As protein: CASSDSAGFYNEQFF. The J gene is TRBJ2-1, the V gene TRBV6-4; tentative D call: TRBD2 (6 bases). Per the germline V gene, CDR1 is MRHNA and CDR2 is SNTAGT. V was clipped by 0 bases and J by 3 bases, with 9 bases between them. CDR3 length equals 15 residues.

This clone was recorded only once. This chain joins TRBV12-3 or TRBV12-4 and TRBJ2-3; D call uncertain. V dropped 6 bases and J dropped 8 bases, with 15 bases sitting between them. The CDR3 spans 13 residues. The CDR3 here is CASSWVPSGTQYF. As DNA, the CDR3 is TGTGCCAGCAGCTGGGTTCCGTCCGGTACGCAGTATTTT.

This chain connects TRBV12-3 or TRBV12-4 to TRBJ1-1; no clear D. V shed 5 bases and J shed 6 bases, with 13 bases lying between them. This CDR3 region has 13 residues. CDR3 coding DNA: TGTGCCAGCAGTCCGACATCTACCGCTGAAGCTTTCTTT. Translation: CASSPTSTAEAFF.

This clone showed up just a few times. This rearrangement joins TRBV3-1 (or the pseudogene TRBV3-2) to TRBJ2-2, with 9 bases fitting TRBD1. CDR1 is LGHDT and CDR2 is YNNKEL in the germline V gene (reference sequence). The V segment lost 4 bases and the J segment 1 base; nucleotides outside the gene matches: 7. The CDR3 has 17 amino acids. The CDR3 reads CASSPVLGQGNTGELFF. CDR3 coding DNA: TGTGCCAGCAGCCCAGTTTTGGGACAGGGGAACACCGGGGAGCTGTTTTTT.

V gene TRBV19 combines with J gene TRBJ2-7; unclear D gene. The germline gives CDR1 LNHDA, CDR2 SQIVND (reference sequence). Between the trimmed V and J ends, which lost 6 bases and 0 bases, there was a span of 12 bases. The CDR3 totals 14 residues. CDR3 protein: CASSKQVFSYEQYF. CDR3 bases: TGTGCCAGTAGCAAGCAGGTGTTCTCCTACGAGCAGTACTTC.

This chain uses TRBV19 with TRBJ1-6; D ambiguous. V lost 5 bases and J lost 7, with 12 bases in between. CDR3 length equals 14 residues. CDR1 is LNHDA, CDR2 SQIVND, per germline (reference sequence). The CDR3 bases are TGTGCCAGTAGTTACCGGGAACAGAATTCACCCCTCCACTTT. Protein: CASSYREQNSPLHF. The full variable domain, rest sourced from reference TRBV19 and TRBJ1-6, is DGGITQSPKYLFRKEGQNVTLSCEQNLNHDAMYWYRQDPGQGLRLIYYSQIVNDFQKGDIAEGYSVSREKKESFPLTVTSAQKNPTAFYLCASSYREQNSPLHFGNGTRLTVT.

The chain links TRBV6-1 to TRBJ2-3; D gene ambiguous. The CDR3 has 14 residues. Trimming stripped 0 bases from V and 10 bases from J, with 14 bases between. Germline CDR1 MNHNS, CDR2 SASEGT. The CDR3 is CASSEARRADPQYF. CDR3 DNA sequence: TGTGCCAGCAGTGAAGCGCGTCGGGCAGACCCGCAGTATTTT.

The chain uses TRBV5-5 and TRBJ2-7; 11 nucleotides align to TRBD2. The V gene end was trimmed by 4 bases and the J gene end by 1 base; junction bases not matched to a gene: 4. The CDR3 is 15 amino acids. CDR1 is SGHKS and CDR2 is YYEKEE in the germline V gene (reference sequence). CDR3 in DNA: TGTGCCAGCAGCATACTAGCGGGGGTATCCTACGAGCAGTACTTC. Translating it yields CASSILAGVSYEQYF.

The chain uses TRBV12-3 or TRBV12-4 and TRBJ1-2; tentatively, D is TRBD1 (6 bases). The CDR3 covers 13 residues. V lost 6 bases, J lost 4 bases, and 12 bases lay in between. CDR3: CASSLGAVYGYTF. The CDR3 coding sequence is TGTGCCAGCAGCCTGGGGGCAGTCTATGGCTACACCTTC.

The J gene is TRBJ1-5, the V gene TRBV6-5; the match to TRBD1 covers 9 bases. Losses at the gene ends were 10 bases for V and 4 bases for J; bases not matched to a gene: 5. Germline CDR1 MNHEY, CDR2 SVGAGI. The CDR3 is 13 amino acids. For the CDR3, the DNA is TGTGCCACCGGGACAGGGAGTAATCAGCCCCAGCATTTT. Translation gives CATGTGSNQPQHF.

The rearrangement uses TRBV9 and TRBJ2-2; D not resolved. There are 13 residues in the CDR3. V was pared by 7 bases and J by 6 bases, with 13 bases between. Per germline, CDR1 SGDLS and CDR2 YYNGEE. In DNA form, the CDR3 reads TGTGCCAGCTCTTTGTCTTTAGCCGGGGAGCTGTTTTTT. This codes for CASSLSLAGELFF. The full variable domain, with the rest looked up from reference TRBV9 and TRBJ2-2, is DSGVTQTPKHLITATGQRVTLRCSPRSGDLSVYWYQQSLDQGLQFLIQYYNGEERAKGNILERFSAQQFPDLHSELNLSSLELGDSALYFCASSLSLAGELFFGEGSRLTVL.

The genes are TRBV3-1 (or the pseudogene TRBV3-2) and TRBJ1-5; 9 positions agree with TRBD1. The V segment lost 4 bases and the J segment 0 bases; nucleotides outside the gene matches: 4. From germline, CDR1 is LGHDT and CDR2 YNNKEL (reference sequence). This CDR3 comprises 16 residues. The CDR3 is CASSRGTGNSNQPQHF. The CDR3 DNA reads as TGTGCCAGCAGCCGCGGGACAGGGAATAGCAATCAGCCCCAGCATTTT.

J is TRBJ2-7 and V is TRBV2, with D uncertain. Trimming took 7 bases from V and 2 from J, leaving 12 bases between them. The CDR3 is made up of 13 amino acids. CDR1 is SNHLY and CDR2 is FYNNEI in the germline V gene. CDR3 sequence: CASTPAEPYEQYF. The CDR3 nucleotides are TGTGCCAGCACCCCGGCGGAGCCCTACGAGCAGTACTTC.